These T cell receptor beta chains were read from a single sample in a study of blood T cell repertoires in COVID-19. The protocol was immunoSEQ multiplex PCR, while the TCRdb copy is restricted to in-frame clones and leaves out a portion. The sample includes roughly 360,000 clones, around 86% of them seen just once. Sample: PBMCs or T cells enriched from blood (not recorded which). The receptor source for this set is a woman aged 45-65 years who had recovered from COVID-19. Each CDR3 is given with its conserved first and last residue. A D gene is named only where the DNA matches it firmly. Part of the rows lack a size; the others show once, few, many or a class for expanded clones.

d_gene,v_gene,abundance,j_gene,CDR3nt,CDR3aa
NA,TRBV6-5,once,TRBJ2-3,TGTGCCATCGATGAACTTAGCACAGATACGCAGTATTTT,CAIDELSTDTQYF
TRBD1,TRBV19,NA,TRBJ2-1,TGTGCCAGTAGTATAACCGGACAGGGCCTATACAATGAGCAGTTCTTC,CASSITGQGLYNEQFF
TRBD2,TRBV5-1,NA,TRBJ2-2,TGCGCCAGCAGCCCCGGGACTAGCGGCATGAAGCTGTTTTTT,CASSPGTSGMKLFF
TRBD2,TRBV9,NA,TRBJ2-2,TGTGCCAGCAGCGTAGCTACGGGACTAGCCACCGGGGAGCTGTTTTTT,CASSVATGLATGELFF
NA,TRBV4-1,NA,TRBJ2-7,TGCGCCAGCAGCCAAGATCGGTATCGGGAGCAGTACTTC,CASSQDRYREQYF
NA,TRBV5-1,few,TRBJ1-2,TGCGCCAGCAGTTCAGGGGCCGGAGCTAACTATGGCTACACCTTC,CASSSGAGANYGYTF
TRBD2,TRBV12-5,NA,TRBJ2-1,TGTGCTAGTGGACGCCGGGAGGGCCCCTACAATGAGCAGTTCTTC,CASGRREGPYNEQFF
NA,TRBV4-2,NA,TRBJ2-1,TGTGCCAGCAGCCAACGACAAGCGGTCCCTGACAATGAGCAGTTCTTC,CASSQRQAVPDNEQFF
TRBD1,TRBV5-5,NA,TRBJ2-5,TGTGCCAGCAGCTTGGTGATAGGGGGCCCACGGGAGACCCAGTACTTC,CASSLVIGGPRETQYF
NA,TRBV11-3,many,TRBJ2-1,TGTGCCAGCAGCTTAGGCGGCGTCTACAATGAGCAGTTCTTC,CASSLGGVYNEQFF
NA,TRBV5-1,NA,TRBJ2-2,TGCGCCAGCAGCTCAACAGTCACCGGGGAGCTGTTTTTT,CASSSTVTGELFF
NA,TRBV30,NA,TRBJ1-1,TGTGCCTGGAGTCAAGGGGAGAACACTGAAGCTTTCTTT,CAWSQGENTEAFF
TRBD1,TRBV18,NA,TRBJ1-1,TGTGCCAGCTCACCCCTCACAGGGGACACTGAAGCTTTCTTT,CASSPLTGDTEAFF
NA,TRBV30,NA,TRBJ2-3,TGTGCCTGGACTAGCACAGATACGCAGTATTTT,CAWTSTDTQYF
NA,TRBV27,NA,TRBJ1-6,TGTGCCAGCAGTTTGAGGGTACGGTCACCCCTCCACTTT,CASSLRVRSPLHF
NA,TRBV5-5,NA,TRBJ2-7,TGTGCCAGCAGCTCCCAGGGCAACCCCTACGAGCAGTACTTC,CASSSQGNPYEQYF
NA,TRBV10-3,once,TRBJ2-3,TGTGCCATCAGTGGGGAGGTCGGCACAGATACGCAGTATTTT,CAISGEVGTDTQYF
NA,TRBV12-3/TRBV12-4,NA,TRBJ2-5,TGTGCCAGCAGTCGCAGCGGACAAGAGACCCAGTACTTC,CASSRSGQETQYF
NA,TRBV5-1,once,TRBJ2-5,TGCGCCAGCAGCTTGGAGGGGGATCACTTAAGGCCGGGGGAGACCCAGTACTTC,CASSLEGDHLRPGETQYF
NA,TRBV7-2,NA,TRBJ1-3,TGTGCCAGCAACTACAGGGAACTCTCTGGAAACACCATATATTTT,CASNYRELSGNTIYF
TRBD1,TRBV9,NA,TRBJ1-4,TGTGCCAGCAGCCCCCGGACAGGGATTAATGAAAAACTGTTTTTT,CASSPRTGINEKLFF
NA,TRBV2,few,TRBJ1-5,TGTGCCAGCAGTGTGGCGAGGCAGCTCAATCAGCCCCAGCATTTT,CASSVARQLNQPQHF
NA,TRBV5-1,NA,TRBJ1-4,TGCGCCAGCAGCTTATTGGGGACTGCAACTAATGAAAAACTGTTTTTT,CASSLLGTATNEKLFF
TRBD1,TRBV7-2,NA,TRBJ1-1,TGTGCCAGCAGCTACGGACAGGGGGGGAGGACTGAAGCTTTCTTT,CASSYGQGGRTEAFF
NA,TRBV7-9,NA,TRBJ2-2,TGTGCCAGCAGCGTCGGGGGAATCATCATTCCCGGGGAGCTGTTTTTT,CASSVGGIIIPGELFF
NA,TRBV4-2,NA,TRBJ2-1,TGTGCCAGCAGCACTACTGTGGGGACAAACAATGAGCAGTTCTTC,CASSTTVGTNNEQFF
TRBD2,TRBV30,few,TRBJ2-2,TGTGCCTGGAGTGATCCTCCGGGACTAGCGGGAGGGCCGGGAGGGGAGCTGTTTTTT,CAWSDPPGLAGGPGGELFF
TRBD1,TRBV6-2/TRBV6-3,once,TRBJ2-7,TGTGCCAGCAGTTCTCCCGGGACAGGGGGCCTTAAGCAGTACTTC,CASSSPGTGGLKQYF
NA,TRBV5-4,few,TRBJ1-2,TGTGCCAGCAGCTTGGAAACAGGGCATGCCTATGGCTACACCTTC,CASSLETGHAYGYTF
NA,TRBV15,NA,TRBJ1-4,TGTGCCACCAGCAGCCGTAATCAGGGGAGGGGTGAAAAACTGTTTTTT,CATSSRNQGRGEKLFF
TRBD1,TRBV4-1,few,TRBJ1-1,TGCGCCAGCAGCCTACGGGACAGGGTGACTGAAGCTTTCTTT,CASSLRDRVTEAFF
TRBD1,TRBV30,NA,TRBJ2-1,TGTGCCTGGACGGGACAGGGGCCCCGGGGGCTCTACAATGAGCAGTTCTTC,CAWTGQGPRGLYNEQFF
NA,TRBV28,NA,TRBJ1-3,TGTGCCAGCAGTTTACCGAGCTCTGGAAACACCATATATTTT,CASSLPSSGNTIYF
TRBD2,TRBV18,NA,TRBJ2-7,TGTGCCAGCTCACGGGAGGGCACCTACGAGCAGTACTTC,CASSREGTYEQYF
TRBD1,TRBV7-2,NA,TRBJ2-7,TGTGCCAGCAGCTCTAATATAGGGACAGGGGCGTACGAGCAGTACTTC,CASSSNIGTGAYEQYF
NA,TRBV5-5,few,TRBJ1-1,TGTGCCAGCAGCTTGGCCACAGGGTATCTGAACACTGAAGCTTTCTTT,CASSLATGYLNTEAFF
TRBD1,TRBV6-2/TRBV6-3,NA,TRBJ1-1,TGTGCCAGCAGTTATGCAGGGGGCAGGACTGAAGCTTTCTTT,CASSYAGGRTEAFF
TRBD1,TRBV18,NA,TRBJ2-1,TGTGCCAGCTCAACCATGGGGACAGGGGCCTACAATGAGCAGTTCTTC,CASSTMGTGAYNEQFF
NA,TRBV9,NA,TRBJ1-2,TGTGCCAGCCATGCCGGTGGCCCCCCAGGGTATGGCTACACCTTC,CASHAGGPPGYGYTF
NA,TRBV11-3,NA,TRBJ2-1,TGTGCCAGCAGCGGGGAGGGCACAGGGGGATACAATGAGCAGTTCTTC,CASSGEGTGGYNEQFF
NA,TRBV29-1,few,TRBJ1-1,TGCAGCGTCGTTCAGACAACGAACACTGAAGCTTTCTTT,CSVVQTTNTEAFF
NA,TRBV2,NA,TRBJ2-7,TGTGCCAGCAGATTACAGGGATACGAGCAGTACTTC,CASRLQGYEQYF
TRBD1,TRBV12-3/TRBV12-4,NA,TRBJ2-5,TGTGCCAGCACCCCGTACAGGGGGGAGACCCAGTACTTC,CASTPYRGETQYF
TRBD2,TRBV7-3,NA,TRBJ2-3,TGTGCCAGCAGCCAAACAGCGGGGGGCACAGATACGCAGTATTTT,CASSQTAGGTDTQYF
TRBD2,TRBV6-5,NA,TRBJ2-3,TGTGCCAGCAGTCGTACTAGCGGGGGGGCAAATACGCAGTATTTT,CASSRTSGGANTQYF